Included here is one TCR beta chain sequence, with context. Its antigen is currently unknown. This sample is part of a study of cytomegalovirus exposure and HLA in healthy donors. Study-level information: Sequencing of 150 million to 200 million T cells in an earlier analysis found 100 million to 140 million unique TCR beta sequences.

CDR3 size: 12 residues. CDR1 and CDR2 from the germline V gene are SGHRS and YFSETQ. V was pared by 7 bases and J by 1 base, with 8 bases between. Study results and caveats: Later analysis identified around 15,000 TCR beta sequences associated with HLA alleles, using a false discovery rate threshold of 0.05. Later examination showed HLA-associated TCR beta chains had greater clonal expansion than equally common others. Sequencing probably produced one cluster of sequence variants that were highly shared.

Primers included in the PCR were 60 Vbeta and 13 Jbeta primers. Using immunoSEQ multiplex PCR, the repertoire was profiled, and TCRdb retains in-frame clones only, with some absent. This table has around 40,000 clones, about 66% appearing once. The chain employs TRBV5-1 and TRBJ2-5; D call uncertain. The sequenced sample consisted of PBMCs. This receptor was obtained from a man aged 50 or older in good health and CMV-seropositive. The CDR3 sequence: CASASLQETQYF. Here the CDR3 DNA reads TGCGCCAGCGCGAGCCTCCAAGAGACCCAGTACTTC.